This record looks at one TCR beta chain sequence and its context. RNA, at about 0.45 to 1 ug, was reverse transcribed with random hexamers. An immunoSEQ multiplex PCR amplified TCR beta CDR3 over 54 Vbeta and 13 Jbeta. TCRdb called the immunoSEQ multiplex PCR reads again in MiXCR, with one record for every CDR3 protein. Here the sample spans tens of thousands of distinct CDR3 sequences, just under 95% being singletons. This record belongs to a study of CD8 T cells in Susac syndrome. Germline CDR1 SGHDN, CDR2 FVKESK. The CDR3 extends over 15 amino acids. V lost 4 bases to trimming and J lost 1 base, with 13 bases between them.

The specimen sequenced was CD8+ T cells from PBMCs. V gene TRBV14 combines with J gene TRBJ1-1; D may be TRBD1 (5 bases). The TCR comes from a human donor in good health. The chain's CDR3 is CASSPYRHPNTEAFF. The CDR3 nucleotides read TGTGCCAGCAGCCCTTACAGGCACCCGAACACTGAAGCTTTCTTT.